A selection of T cell receptor beta chains follows, all from one sample in a study of PD-1 blockade in classical Hodgkin lymphoma. TCRdb's table, derived via immunoSEQ multiplex PCR, lists solely in-frame clones and lacks some. The sample shows around 10,000 clones, 70% to 80% of them seen only once. The sequencing here drew on peripheral blood mononuclear cells (PBMCs), taken at baseline. The receptors derive from a human donor with classical Hodgkin lymphoma. CDR3s include the opening cysteine and the closing phenylalanine or tryptophan. A D gene is named only where the DNA matches it firmly. The size of a clone is reported for some rows only, either as once, few or many, or as a class for expanded clones.

clone_size cdr3_length j_call v_call d_call cdr3_aa cdr3_nt
NA 15 TRBJ2-7 TRBV6-1 NA CASSEAVAPNYEQYF TGTGCCAGCAGTGAAGCTGTGGCTCCCAACTACGAGCAGTACTTC
once 16 TRBJ2-3 TRBV18 NA CASSPSLAYSTDTQYF TGTGCCAGCTCACCAAGTCTTGCGTATAGCACAGATACGCAGTATTTT
NA 15 TRBJ1-5 TRBV15 TRBD1 CATSSPGTGIKPQHF TGTGCCACCAGCAGTCCCGGGACAGGGATTAAGCCCCAGCATTTT
few 16 TRBJ2-2 TRBV10-1 TRBD1 CASSEPGTGGNGELFF TGCGCCAGCAGTGAGCCAGGGACAGGGGGCAACGGGGAGCTGTTTTTT
NA 14 TRBJ2-3 TRBV28 NA CASENRDARDTQYF TGTGCCAGCGAAAACCGGGACGCCCGAGATACGCAGTATTTT
NA 16 TRBJ2-3 TRBV19 NA CASSTGRTDFTDTQYF TGTGCCAGTAGTACGGGACGGACGGACTTCACAGATACGCAGTATTTT
NA 16 TRBJ2-2 TRBV28 NA CASSLWRTTNTGELFF TGTGCCAGCAGTTTATGGCGGACTACTAATACCGGGGAGCTGTTTTTT
NA 14 TRBJ2-1 TRBV2 TRBD2 CASSELAGGNEQFF TGTGCCAGCAGTGAACTAGCGGGAGGTAATGAGCAGTTCTTC
NA 16 TRBJ1-4 TRBV5-1 NA CASSPEWSGVGEKLFF TGCGCCAGCAGCCCGGAGTGGTCGGGAGTCGGGGAAAAACTGTTTTTT
NA 14 TRBJ2-5 TRBV4-1 TRBD1 CASTARTGDRTQYF TGCGCCAGCACCGCACGGACAGGGGACAGGACCCAGTACTTC
NA 19 TRBJ2-5 TRBV23-1 NA CASSQGWAGVPKGLETQYF TGCGCCAGCAGTCAAGGGTGGGCAGGTGTGCCTAAGGGGCTCGAGACCCAGTACTTC
NA 14 TRBJ2-7 TRBV9 NA CASSGRRGSGEQYF TGTGCCAGCAGCGGTCGTCGGGGGTCGGGCGAGCAGTACTTC
few 15 TRBJ2-2 TRBV21-1 NA CASSRTVPNTGELFF TGTGCCAGCAGCAGGACAGTTCCGAACACCGGGGAGCTGTTTTTT
NA 14 TRBJ1-5 TRBV6-6 NA CASSYSQGTQPQHF TGTGCCAGCAGTTACTCTCAGGGGACTCAGCCCCAGCATTTT
NA 14 TRBJ1-5 TRBV7-9 NA CASSTGLANQPQHF TGTGCCAGCAGCACTGGACTCGCTAATCAGCCCCAGCATTTT
NA 15 TRBJ2-5 TRBV4-1 NA CASSQEPSLVETQYF TGCGCCAGCAGCCAAGAACCCAGTTTGGTCGAGACCCAGTACTTC
few 13 TRBJ1-2 TRBV18 NA CASSPMQDYGYTF TGTGCCAGCTCACCAATGCAGGACTATGGCTACACCTTC
NA 14 TRBJ2-1 TRBV23-1 NA CASSQGSSYNEQFF TGCGCCAGCAGTCAGGGTAGTTCCTACAATGAGCAGTTCTTC
NA 14 TRBJ2-7 TRBV19 NA CASSSTGNSYEQYF TGTGCCAGTAGTTCTACGGGAAACTCCTACGAGCAGTACTTC
NA 15 TRBJ2-3 TRBV6-1 NA CASSSDRTFPDTQYF TGTGCCAGCAGTTCCGATAGGACTTTCCCAGATACGCAGTATTTT
NA 13 TRBJ2-7 TRBV7-3 NA CASSLGIYYEQYF TGTGCCAGCAGCTTAGGGATTTACTACGAGCAGTACTTC
once 14 TRBJ1-5 TRBV6-6 NA CASSYYRGNQPQHF TGTGCCAGCAGTTACTACAGGGGCAATCAGCCCCAGCATTTT
NA 14 TRBJ2-3 TRBV27 NA CASSQSAGTDTQYF TGTGCCAGCAGTCAATCAGCGGGCACAGATACGCAGTATTTT
NA 14 TRBJ1-4 TRBV18 TRBD1 CASLPRGQDEKLFF TGTGCCAGCTTACCAAGGGGGCAGGATGAAAAACTGTTTTTT
once 14 TRBJ2-7 TRBV6-1 NA CASSVSKSSYEQYF TGTGCCAGCAGTGTTTCGAAGAGCTCCTACGAGCAGTACTTC
NA 14 TRBJ2-2 TRBV6-5 TRBD2 CASTGLVPTGELFF TGTGCCAGCACGGGACTAGTCCCCACCGGGGAGCTGTTTTTT
NA 17 TRBJ2-2 TRBV13 NA CASSLGGTGLNTGELFF TGTGCCAGCAGCTTAGGGGGGACGGGATTGAACACCGGGGAGCTGTTTTTT
NA 18 TRBJ2-6 TRBV19 TRBD1 CASSIGGTGLAGANVLTF TGTGCCAGTAGTATAGGTGGGACAGGGCTGGCTGGGGCCAACGTCCTGACTTTC
NA 19 TRBJ2-4 TRBV5-1 TRBD2 CASSANPGLAGEAKNIQYF TGCGCCAGCAGCGCCAACCCGGGACTAGCGGGAGAAGCCAAAAACATTCAGTACTTC
NA 12 TRBJ2-1 TRBV6-6 NA CASSYSDWGQFF TGTGCCAGCAGTTACTCGGACTGGGGGCAGTTCTTC
NA 16 TRBJ2-1 TRBV9 TRBD2 CASSSGTSQSYNEQFF TGTGCCAGCAGCTCCGGGACTAGTCAATCTTACAATGAGCAGTTCTTC
NA 13 TRBJ2-2 TRBV27 NA CASSPAGTGELFF TGTGCCAGCAGTCCCGCTGGCACCGGGGAGCTGTTTTTT
NA 13 TRBJ1-5 TRBV5-4 NA CASSLGSNQPQHF TGTGCCAGCAGCTTGGGCAGCAATCAGCCCCAGCATTTT
few 15 TRBJ2-7 TRBV7-8 NA CASSLAQGPSYEQYF TGTGCCAGCAGCTTAGCGCAGGGGCCCTCCTACGAGCAGTACTTC
NA 15 TRBJ2-1 TRBV27 TRBD1 CASSSGTGAYNEQFF TGTGCCAGCAGCTCCGGGACAGGGGCCTACAATGAGCAGTTCTTC